This T cell receptor beta chain was sequenced during a study of cytomegalovirus exposure and HLA in healthy donors. Trimming took 4 bases from V and 6 from J; bases not matched to a gene: 10. This CDR3 region has 15 residues. Germline V gene lookup returns CDR1 SGHTS and CDR2 YDEGEE. PCR was performed using 60 Vbeta and 13 Jbeta primers. The table came from immunoSEQ multiplex PCR; TCRdb's copy has only in-frame clones and leaves some out. The sample has roughly 110,000 clones, roughly 82% seen once; the top ten hold 3.5% to 5%. The sequence was collected from a male donor in good health and CMV-seronegative. Input material: PBMCs. The rearrangement links TRBV5-8 to TRBJ1-1; 9 bases line up with TRBD1. In DNA, the CDR3 is TGTGCCAGCAGCGTGCGGGACAGGGATATCCCTGAAGCTTTCTTT. It is translated as CASSVRDRDIPEAFF.